The source of this TCR beta chain is a study of cytomegalovirus exposure and HLA in healthy donors. The study, taken as a whole, reports: Reportedly, cytomegalovirus status was diagnosed with high sensitivity and specificity. Within the approximately 130 validation repertoires, first-cohort TCR clusters tended to co-occur, according to a later analysis. Rarity marked most TCR sequences, yet some public TCRs occurred in many donors. The study put under 200 TCR beta chains on its list as cytomegalovirus-associated.

Notes on this clone: Its cognate antigen is unknown.

Sequenced by immunoSEQ multiplex PCR; TCRdb stores in-frame clones only, minus some. The sample records 250,000 to 300,000 clones, approximately 86% being singletons. The source is a woman aged 18-29 years in good health and CMV-seronegative. The sequencing sample was made of PBMCs.

The CDR3 sequence is CASSQSDRGHDGYTF. As DNA, the CDR3 is TGCGCCAGCAGCCAAAGTGACAGGGGGCATGACGGCTACACCTTC. This chain connects TRBV4-3 to TRBJ1-2; the match to TRBD1 covers 10 bases. Trimming at V came to 2 bases and at J to 8 bases, leaving 8 bases not matched to a gene. CDR3 size: 15 residues. CDR1 is LGHNA, CDR2 YSLEER, per germline.